Presented here are 2 T cell receptor beta chains from one specimen sequenced in a study of blood T cell repertoires in COVID-19. Assay: immunoSEQ multiplex PCR; the TCRdb copy retains only in-frame clones and omits some. The sample lists around 250,000 clones; roughly nine tenths were seen once. Sequenced: peripheral blood. The receptors were gathered from a woman aged 40 to 49 who had recovered from COVID-19.

The chain couples TRBV9 to TRBJ2-5, with TRBD2 matching over 15 bases. With V trimmed by 4 bases and J by 4 bases, 2 bases remained unmatched. The CDR3 length is 15 residues. Germline values: CDR1 SGDLS, CDR2 YYNGEE. Here the CDR3 reads CASSWGLAGGETQYF. Here the CDR3 DNA reads TGTGCCAGCAGCTGGGGACTAGCGGGAGGAGAGACCCAGTACTTC.

This clone was picked up many times. V gene TRBV2 combines with J gene TRBJ1-2; D is unresolved. V lost 2 bases and J lost 8, with 9 bases in between. CDR1 is SNHLY and CDR2 is FYNNEI in the germline V gene. This CDR3 is built from 12 residues. The CDR3 nucleotides are TGTGCCAGCAGTGAAAATTTAGCAGGCTACACCTTC. Residues: CASSENLAGYTF.